Below, 32 T cell receptor beta chains from the same sample are listed, as sequenced in a study of long-term antiretroviral therapy in people with HIV. The authors ran the immunoSEQ assay, v3.0, at survey level. Sequencing was performed with immunoSEQ multiplex PCR; in TCRdb, only in-frame clones are kept and a portion is missing. This sample carries 25,000 to 35,000 clones, around 96% of them seen once, and the ten largest clones take 8%. The sample here was unsorted PBMCs, taken approximately 6.3 years after starting antiretroviral therapy. These receptors came from a man aged 30 to 45 with HIV.

This sequence joins TRBV7-3 and TRBJ2-7; the D gene is possibly TRBD1 (5 bases). The CDR3 consists of 13 residues. Germline CDR1 reads SGHTA; CDR2 reads FQGTGA. V lost 6 bases and J lost 6, with 15 bases in between. The CDR3 here is CASRAGRSSEQYF. The CDR3 DNA follows: TGTGCCAGCAGGGCAGGGCGGTCCAGCGAGCAGTACTTC.

The rearrangement joins TRBV4-2 to TRBJ2-2; 11 bases are a match to TRBD2. Germline CDR1 is LGHNA and CDR2 is YNFKEQ. The CDR3 runs to 19 residues. V lost 1 base and J lost 0; bases outside the gene matches: 7. CDR3 sequence: CASSQVGLAGGSNTGELFF. CDR3 DNA: TGTGCCAGCAGCCAAGTTGGGCTAGCGGGGGGATCGAACACCGGGGAGCTGTTTTTT.

The chain employs TRBV4-1 and TRBJ1-1, with D unresolved. The germline V gene encodes CDR1 MGHRA and CDR2 YSYEKL. The CDR3 length is 13 residues. The V gene lost 1 base and the J gene lost 3 bases, with 6 bases spanning the gap. The CDR3: CASSQVGDTEAFF. The CDR3 bases are TGCGCCAGCAGCCAAGTCGGAGACACTGAAGCTTTCTTT.

The chain couples TRBV29-1 to TRBJ2-7; D unclear. CDR1 SQVTM and CDR2 ANQGSEA come from the germline V gene. The CDR3 spans 16 residues. V was clipped by 4 bases and J by 2 bases, with 21 bases between them. CDR3 protein: CSVVLWKEYAPYEQYF. In DNA, the CDR3 is TGCAGCGTTGTTTTGTGGAAAGAATATGCTCCCTACGAGCAGTACTTC.

This sequence joins TRBV7-2 and TRBJ2-7, with 7 bases matching TRBD2. Germline CDR1 is SGHTA and CDR2 is FQGNSA. The CDR3 totals 15 residues. V was pared by 3 bases and J by 3 bases, with 8 bases of the junction left unmatched. The CDR3 loop is CASSFFAAGSYEQYF. The CDR3 DNA is TGTGCCAGCAGCTTTTTTGCAGCGGGAAGCTACGAGCAGTACTTC.

This clone is a singleton in its sample. This rearrangement joins TRBV5-6 to TRBJ2-3, with 8 bases that match TRBD2. The ends lost 0 bases at V and 5 bases at J; junction bases unmatched: 2. The CDR3 has 14 amino acids. The germline V gene encodes CDR1 SGHDT and CDR2 YYEEEE. This CDR3 is CASSLDREGDTQYF. CDR3 nucleotides: TGTGCCAGCAGCTTGGACCGGGAGGGAGATACGCAGTATTTT.

The genes are TRBV7-3 and TRBJ2-1; the match to TRBD2 covers 10 bases. Germline assignment: CDR1 SGHTA and CDR2 FQGTGA. This CDR3 region has 16 residues. After removal of 4 bases from V and 6 bases from J, the junction contained 9 bases not matched to a gene. CDR3 amino acids: CASSSTGTSAVNEQFF. CDR3 DNA: TGTGCCAGCAGCTCAACCGGGACTAGCGCAGTCAATGAGCAGTTCTTC.

V and J are TRBV6-5 and TRBJ2-1; D assignment may be TRBD1 or TRBD2 (5 bases each). Trimming removed 0 bases at V and 12 bases at J, with 18 bases between. The germline CDR1 and CDR2 sequences are MNHEY and SVGAGI. The CDR3 has 15 residues. The CDR3 protein is CASSYSTVRGFGQFF. The CDR3 DNA reads TGTGCCAGCAGTTACTCGACGGTCCGGGGCTTTGGGCAGTTCTTC.

CDR3 sequence reads: CASSAPFGGGSTDTQYF. For the CDR3, the DNA is TGTGCCAGTAGTGCCCCATTTGGGGGGGGTAGCACAGATACGCAGTATTTT. J is TRBJ2-3 and V is TRBV19; 7 bases are a match to TRBD2. Germline CDR1 is LNHDA and CDR2 is SQIVND (reference sequence). The junction had 11 bases not matched to a gene; V was cut back by 5 bases and J by 0 bases. This CDR3 spans 17 amino acids.

This CDR3 is CASTGPGTSDSGELFF. The CDR3 nucleotides read TGTGCCAGCACCGGCCCCGGGACTAGCGACTCTGGGGAGCTGTTTTTT. The J gene is TRBJ2-2, the V gene TRBV13; 10 bases fit TRBD2. The CDR3 is 16 amino acids. Trimming cost V 7 bases and J 8 bases; bases outside gene matches: 13. Germline V gives CDR1 PRHDT, CDR2 FYEKMQ (reference sequence).

The rearrangement links TRBV19 to TRBJ1-4; D may be TRBD1 (5 bases). CDR1 is LNHDA, CDR2 SQIVND, per germline (reference sequence). Deletions cut 5 bases from V and 8 bases from J, with 15 bases between. The CDR3 extends over 14 amino acids. Written as DNA, the CDR3 is TGTGCCAGTAGTTTCTCCCAGGGACGCGAAAAACTGTTTTTT. Its translation: CASSFSQGREKLFF.

The V and J genes are TRBV27 and TRBJ2-3; the D is unclear. V was cut by 6 bases and J by 1 base, with 14 bases left in between. CDR1 and CDR2 (germline): MNHEY, SMNVEV (reference sequence). The CDR3 runs 15 residues. CDR3 in amino acids: CASRWVAAGTDTQYF. CDR3 nucleotide sequence: TGTGCCAGCAGATGGGTGGCGGCAGGCACAGATACGCAGTATTTT.

V and J are TRBV1 and TRBJ1-2. TRBV1 is listed as a pseudogene. This CDR3 region has 12 residues. In nucleotides, the CDR3 is TGCACCAGCAGATCCCCTAACTATGGCTACACCTTC. It is translated as CTSRSPNYGYTF.

This clone was picked up one time. The chain couples TRBV6-5 to TRBJ2-1; maybe TRBD2 (6 bases). The germline gives CDR1 MNHEY, CDR2 SVGAGI. The V gene lost 6 bases and the J gene lost 1 base, with 7 bases spanning the gap. The CDR3 consists of 13 residues. CDR3 loop: CASSGLSYNEQFF. CDR3 DNA: TGTGCCAGCAGCGGACTATCCTACAATGAGCAGTTCTTC.

The rearrangement joins TRBV5-1 to TRBJ2-7; D unresolved. The CDR3 contains 14 residues. With 2 bases removed from V and 4 bases from J, the gap between germline ends came to 13 bases. Germline values: CDR1 SGHRS, CDR2 YFSETQ. The CDR3 DNA reads TGCGCCAGCAGCTTATCGGGCACTCGGTACGAGCAGTACTTC. Protein: CASSLSGTRYEQYF.

V and J are TRBV28 and TRBJ2-7, with a weak D call TRBD1 (6 bases). The CDR3 is 15 residues long. The V gene's germline CDR1 is MDHEN and CDR2 SYDVKM. Trimming took off 2 bases at V and 5 bases at J, with 16 bases between the two ends. In DNA form, the CDR3 reads TGTGCCAGCAGTTTAGTACAGGGTATACGAGACGAGCAGTACTTC. Its protein product is CASSLVQGIRDEQYF.

The gene calls are TRBV13 and TRBJ2-3; the match to TRBD2 covers 7 bases. CDR3 length: 16 amino acids. With 8 bases clipped from V and 5 bases from J, the junction kept 16 bases outside the gene matches. The germline V gene encodes CDR1 PRHDT and CDR2 FYEKMQ (reference sequence). CDR3 DNA sequence: TGTGCCAGCGGGCCCGAAGCGGGGATGCACAAAGATACGCAGTATTTT. It translates to CASGPEAGMHKDTQYF.

This chain joins TRBV28 and TRBJ2-7, with D possibly being TRBD1 (6 bases). This CDR3 contains 15 residues. The germline V and J ends were trimmed by 3 bases and 3 bases, with 15 bases remaining between them. Germline V gives CDR1 MDHEN, CDR2 SYDVKM. As DNA, the CDR3 is TGTGCCAGCAGTTTCGTAGGAAGGGGGATCTACGAGCAGTACTTC. This gives the protein CASSFVGRGIYEQYF.

This chain links TRBV7-9 with TRBJ2-2; TRBD1 is a possible D gene (6 bases). Trimming stripped 4 bases from V and 6 bases from J, with 12 bases between. The germline V gene has CDR1 SEHNR and CDR2 FQNEAQ (reference sequence). The CDR3 spans 14 residues. CDR3 nucleotides: TGTGCCAGCAGCTCAACAGGGTTCGCCGGGGAGCTGTTTTTT. Its protein product is CASSSTGFAGELFF.

This chain uses TRBV4-1 with TRBJ1-2; a weak D match, TRBD1 (5 bases). The CDR3 extends over 15 amino acids. Trimming took off 0 bases at V and 4 bases at J, with 12 bases between the two ends. Germline V gives CDR1 MGHRA, CDR2 YSYEKL. The CDR3 DNA follows: TGCGCCAGCAGCCAAGAGGGGGTGGGGGGCTATGGCTACACCTTC. Its protein is CASSQEGVGGYGYTF.

About this clone: Other DNA sequences from this sample encode an identical CDR3 as well. The chain combines TRBV7-9 with TRBJ2-7, with 8 bases lining up with TRBD1. V shed 5 bases, J shed 2 bases, and the junction held 8 bases outside the gene matches. The V gene's germline CDR1 is SEHNR and CDR2 FQNEAQ (reference sequence). The CDR3 is 15 residues long. The CDR3 DNA reads as TGTGCCAGCAGCCCCCGACAGGGGAATCCCTACGAGCAGTACTTC. Its protein is CASSPRQGNPYEQYF. Drawing the rest from reference TRBV7-9 and TRBJ2-7, the complete variable domain is DTGVSQNPRHKITKRGQNVTFRCDPISEHNRLYWYRQTLGQGPEFLTYFQNEAQLEKSRLLSDRFSAERPKGSFSTLEIQRTEQGDSAMYLCASSPRQGNPYEQYFGPGTRLTVT.

DNA for the CDR3: TGTGCCAGCAGTGAAATAACAGGGGGGCACTATGGCTACACCTTC. Translating it yields CASSEITGGHYGYTF. The rearrangement links TRBV2 to TRBJ1-2; TRBD1 matches at 8 bases. Losses at the gene ends were 2 bases for V and 3 bases for J; bases not matched to a gene: 5. The CDR3 is 15 amino acids. Germline CDR1 and CDR2: SNHLY and FYNNEI.

This clone has just a few counts. The rearrangement links TRBV11-2 to TRBJ2-7, with D possibly being TRBD1 (6 bases). V shed 8 bases and J shed 6 bases, with 14 bases lying between them. The germline V gene has CDR1 SGHAT and CDR2 FQNNGV. The CDR3 consists of 12 residues. The CDR3 coding sequence is TGTGCCAGCGGAGACAGGCCTATCGAGCAGTACTTC. Translation: CASGDRPIEQYF.

This rearrangement joins TRBV2 to TRBJ2-7; 9 nucleotides agree with TRBD2. Germline CDR1 SNHLY, CDR2 FYNNEI. Trimming cost V 4 bases and J 4 bases; bases outside gene matches: 5. This CDR3 contains 14 residues. The CDR3 reads CASSVAGVAYEQYF. The CDR3 DNA sequence: TGTGCCAGCAGTGTAGCGGGAGTAGCGTACGAGCAGTACTTC.

This clone was observed once. This is likely an artifact of a read error, given a far larger clone one base away. The sample holds other DNA sequences that translate to the same CDR3. The chain combines TRBV7-3 with TRBJ1-1; D is unclear. This CDR3 spans 15 amino acids. Germline V gene data show CDR1 as SGHTA and CDR2 as FQGTGA. The CDR3 sequence: CASSQGGPSNTEAFF. The CDR3 DNA sequence: TGCGCCAGCAGCCAAGGAGGACCCTCGAACACTGAAGCTTTCTTT.

The chain recombines TRBV5-1 with TRBJ2-1; TRBD1 matches at 10 bases. With 2 bases clipped from V and 9 bases from J, the junction kept 5 bases outside the gene matches. Germline V gene sequence: CDR1 SGHRS, CDR2 YFSETQ. The CDR3 length is 14 residues. CDR3 in DNA: TGCGCCAGCAGCTTAGGGACAGGGGAAGGTGAGCAGTTCTTC. It codes for CASSLGTGEGEQFF. The full variable domain, its missing parts supplied by reference TRBV5-1 and TRBJ2-1, is KAGVTQTPRYLIKTRGQQVTLSCSPISGHRSVSWYQQTPGQGLQFLFEYFSETQRNKGNFPGRFSGRQFSNSRSEMNVSTLELGDSALYLCASSLGTGEGEQFFGPGTRLTVL.

The chain combines TRBV7-3 with TRBJ2-7, with no clear D. CDR1 and CDR2 from the germline V gene are SGHTA and FQGTGA. This CDR3 is built from 13 residues. V was pared by 5 bases and J by 3 bases, with 11 bases between. The DNA for the CDR3 is TGTGCCAGCAGCCCCTCTCCCGGCTACGAGCAGTACTTC. This gives the protein CASSPSPGYEQYF.

The chain recombines TRBV7-3 with TRBJ2-3, with 10 bases that match TRBD2. Germline V gene data show CDR1 as SGHTA and CDR2 as FQGTGA. Trimming removed 5 bases from V and 3 bases from J; junction bases left unmatched: 11. This CDR3 region has 17 residues. This CDR3 is CASSRGLAEAGTDTQYF. DNA of the CDR3: TGTGCCAGCAGCAGAGGACTAGCGGAGGCAGGGACAGATACGCAGTATTTT. The full variable domain, in which reference TRBV7-3 and TRBJ2-3 provide the parts outside the CDR3, is GAGVSQTPSNKVTEKGKYVELRCDPISGHTALYWYRQSLGQGPEFLIYFQGTGAADDSGLPNDRFFAVRPEGSVSTLKIQRTERGDSAVYLCASSRGLAEAGTDTQYFGPGTRLTVL.

CDR3 DNA: TGCGCCAGCAGCCCCCGGACAGGGCCTAACTACGAGCAGTACTTC. Translated: CASSPRTGPNYEQYF. The chain recombines TRBV5-1 with TRBJ2-7, with 8 positions matching TRBD1. This CDR3 has 15 residues. Germline values: CDR1 SGHRS, CDR2 YFSETQ. The junction had 9 bases not matched to a gene; V was cut back by 4 bases and J by 3 bases.

The CDR3 region is CATSRDYLRAGSYEQYF. CDR3 nucleotide sequence: TGTGCCACCAGCAGAGATTATCTCAGGGCCGGCTCCTACGAGCAGTACTTC. The chain has TRBV15 and TRBJ2-7, with D perhaps matching TRBD1 (5 bases). Germline CDR1 reads LNHNV; CDR2 reads YYDKDF (reference sequence). This CDR3 contains 17 residues. V lost 0 bases and J lost 0, with 15 bases in between. Supplemented by reference TRBV15 and TRBJ2-7, the full variable domain reads DAMVIQNPRYQVTQFGKPVTLSCSQTLNHNVMYWYQQKSSQAPKLLFHYYDKDFNNEADTPDNFQSRRPNTSFCFLDIRSPGLGDTAMYLCATSRDYLRAGSYEQYFGPGTRLTVT.

The chain combines TRBV14 with TRBJ1-4, with D possibly TRBD1 on 5 matching bases. The germline V gene encodes CDR1 SGHDN and CDR2 FVKESK. The CDR3 is made up of 15 amino acids. V lost 5 bases, J lost 10 bases, and 20 bases lay in between. CDR3 sequence reads: CASSEPGGGYGKLFF. For the CDR3, the DNA is TGTGCCAGCAGCGAACCTGGTGGGGGGTATGGAAAACTGTTTTTT.

DNA for the CDR3: TGTGCCTGGAGTACAGGGCGGACCTACGAGCAGTACTTC. Translating it yields CAWSTGRTYEQYF. The chain carries TRBV30 and TRBJ2-7; D is possibly TRBD1 (6 bases). This CDR3 spans 13 amino acids. V gave up 2 bases and J gave up 2 bases, with 10 bases separating them. Germline values: CDR1 GTSNPN, CDR2 SVGIG (reference sequence).